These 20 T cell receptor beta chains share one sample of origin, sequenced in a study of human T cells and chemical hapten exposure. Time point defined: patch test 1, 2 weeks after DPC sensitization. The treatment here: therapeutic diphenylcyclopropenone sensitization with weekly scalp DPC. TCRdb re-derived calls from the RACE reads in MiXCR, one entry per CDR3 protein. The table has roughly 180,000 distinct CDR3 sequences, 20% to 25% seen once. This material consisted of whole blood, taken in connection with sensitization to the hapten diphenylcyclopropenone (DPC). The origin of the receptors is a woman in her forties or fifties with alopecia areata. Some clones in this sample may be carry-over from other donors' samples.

The CDR3 nucleotides are TGTGCCAGCAGTGAACCCCTAGCGGGAGGGGGTGAGCAGTTCTTC. Protein: CASSEPLAGGGEQFF. The rearrangement links TRBV2 to TRBJ2-1; 12 bases are shared with TRBD2. The V gene's germline CDR1 is SNHLY and CDR2 FYNNEI. This CDR3 is built from 15 residues. The ends lost 2 bases at V and 9 bases at J; junction bases unmatched: 5.

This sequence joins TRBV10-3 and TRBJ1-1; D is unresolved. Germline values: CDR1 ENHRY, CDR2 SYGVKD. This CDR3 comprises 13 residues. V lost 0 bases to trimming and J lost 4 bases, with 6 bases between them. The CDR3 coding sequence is TGTGCCATCAGTGAGTCGGGAGGCACTGAAGCTTTCTTT. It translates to CAISESGGTEAFF.

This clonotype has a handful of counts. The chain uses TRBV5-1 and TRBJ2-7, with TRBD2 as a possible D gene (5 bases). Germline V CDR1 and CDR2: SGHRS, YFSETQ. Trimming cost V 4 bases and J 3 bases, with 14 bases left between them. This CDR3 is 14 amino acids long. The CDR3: CASSPSGGNYEQYF. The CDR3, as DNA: TGCGCCAGCAGCCCAAGTGGAGGAAACTACGAGCAGTACTTC.

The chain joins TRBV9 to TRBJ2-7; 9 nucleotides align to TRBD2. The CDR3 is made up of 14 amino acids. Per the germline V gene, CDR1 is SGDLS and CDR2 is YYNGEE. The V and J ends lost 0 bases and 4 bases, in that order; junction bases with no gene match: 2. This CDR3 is CASSVASGMYEQYF. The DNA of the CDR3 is TGTGCCAGCAGCGTAGCTAGCGGGATGTACGAGCAGTACTTC. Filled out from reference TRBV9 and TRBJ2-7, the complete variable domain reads DSGVTQTPKHLITATGQRVTLRCSPRSGDLSVYWYQQSLDQGLQFLIQYYNGEERAKGNILERFSAQQFPDLHSELNLSSLELGDSALYFCASSVASGMYEQYFGPGTRLTVT.

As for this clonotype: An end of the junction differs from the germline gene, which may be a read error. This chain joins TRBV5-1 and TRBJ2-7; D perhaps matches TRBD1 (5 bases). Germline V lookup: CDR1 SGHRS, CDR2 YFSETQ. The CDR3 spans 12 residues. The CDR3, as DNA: TGCGCCAGCAGCCCGGAGCAGGGTTATCCCCTCTTC. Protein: CASSPEQGYPLF. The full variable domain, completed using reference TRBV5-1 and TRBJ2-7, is KAGVTQTPRYLIKTRGQQVTLSCSPISGHRSVSWYQQTPGQGLQFLFEYFSETQRNKGNFPGRFSGRQFSNSRSEMNVSTLELGDSALYLCASSPEQGYPLFGPGTRLTVT.

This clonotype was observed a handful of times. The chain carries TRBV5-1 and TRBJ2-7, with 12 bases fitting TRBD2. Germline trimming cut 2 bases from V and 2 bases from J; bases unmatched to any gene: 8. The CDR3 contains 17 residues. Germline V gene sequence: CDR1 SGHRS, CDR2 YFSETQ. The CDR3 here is CASSFRGRTSGAYEQYF. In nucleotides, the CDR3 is TGCGCCAGCAGCTTCCGCGGCCGGACTAGCGGGGCCTACGAGCAGTACTTC.

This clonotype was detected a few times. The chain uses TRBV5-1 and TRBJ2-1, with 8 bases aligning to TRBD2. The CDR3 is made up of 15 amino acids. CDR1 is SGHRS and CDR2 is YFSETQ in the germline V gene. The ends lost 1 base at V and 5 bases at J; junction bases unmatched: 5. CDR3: CASSLTSGLHNEQFF. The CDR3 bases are TGCGCCAGCAGCTTGACTAGCGGATTACACAATGAGCAGTTCTTC. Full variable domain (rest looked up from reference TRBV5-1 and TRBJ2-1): KAGVTQTPRYLIKTRGQQVTLSCSPISGHRSVSWYQQTPGQGLQFLFEYFSETQRNKGNFPGRFSGRQFSNSRSEMNVSTLELGDSALYLCASSLTSGLHNEQFFGPGTRLTVL.

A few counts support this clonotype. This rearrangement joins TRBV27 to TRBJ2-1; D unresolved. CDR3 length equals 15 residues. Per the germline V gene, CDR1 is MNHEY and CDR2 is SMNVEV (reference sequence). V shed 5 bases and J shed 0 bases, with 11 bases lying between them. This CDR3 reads CASSVLVTSYNEQFF. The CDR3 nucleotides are TGTGCCAGCAGTGTCCTCGTAACCTCCTACAATGAGCAGTTCTTC.

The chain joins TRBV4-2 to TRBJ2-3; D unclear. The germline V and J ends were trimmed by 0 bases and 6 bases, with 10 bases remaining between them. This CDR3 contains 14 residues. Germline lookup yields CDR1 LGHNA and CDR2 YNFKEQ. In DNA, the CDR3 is TGTGCCAGCAGCCAAGATCCTGGCCGGGATACGCAGTATTTT. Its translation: CASSQDPGRDTQYF.

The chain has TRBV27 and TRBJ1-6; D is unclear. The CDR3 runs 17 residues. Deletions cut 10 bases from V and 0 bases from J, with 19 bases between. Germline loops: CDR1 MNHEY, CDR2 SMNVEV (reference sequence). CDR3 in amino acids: CATSAVQARSYNSPLHF. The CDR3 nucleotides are TGTGCCACCTCCGCGGTCCAGGCCCGCTCCTATAATTCACCCCTCCACTTT.

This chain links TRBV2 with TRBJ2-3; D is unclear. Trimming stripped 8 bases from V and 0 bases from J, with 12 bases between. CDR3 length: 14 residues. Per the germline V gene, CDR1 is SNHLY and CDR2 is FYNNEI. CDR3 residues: CASRSWASTDTQYF. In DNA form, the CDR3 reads TGTGCCAGCCGTAGCTGGGCTAGCACAGATACGCAGTATTTT.

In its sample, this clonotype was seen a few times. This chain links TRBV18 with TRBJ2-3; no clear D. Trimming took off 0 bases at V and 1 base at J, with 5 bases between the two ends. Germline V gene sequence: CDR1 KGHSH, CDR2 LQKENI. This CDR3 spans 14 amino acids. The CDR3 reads CASSPPGGTDTQYF. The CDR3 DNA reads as TGTGCCAGCTCACCACCTGGTGGCACAGATACGCAGTATTTT.

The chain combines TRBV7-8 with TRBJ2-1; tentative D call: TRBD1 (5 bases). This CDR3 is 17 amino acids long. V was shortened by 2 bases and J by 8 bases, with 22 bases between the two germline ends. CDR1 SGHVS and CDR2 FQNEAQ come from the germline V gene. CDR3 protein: CASSLSGLARVGDEQFF. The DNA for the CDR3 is TGTGCCAGCAGCTTATCAGGGCTCGCTAGGGTAGGGGATGAGCAGTTCTTC.

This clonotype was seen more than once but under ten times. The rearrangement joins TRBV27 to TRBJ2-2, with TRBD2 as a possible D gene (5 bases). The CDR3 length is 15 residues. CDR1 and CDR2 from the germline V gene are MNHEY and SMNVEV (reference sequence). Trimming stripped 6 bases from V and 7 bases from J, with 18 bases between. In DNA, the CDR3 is TGTGCCAGCAGAATGGGAACGGAGGCGTTCGGGGAGCTGTTTTTT. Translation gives CASRMGTEAFGELFF.

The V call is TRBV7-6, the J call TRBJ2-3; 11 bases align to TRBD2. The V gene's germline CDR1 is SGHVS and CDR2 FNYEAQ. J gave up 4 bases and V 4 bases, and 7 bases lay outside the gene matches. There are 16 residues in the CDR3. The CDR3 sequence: CASSSTSSGRADTQYF. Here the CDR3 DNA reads TGTGCCAGCAGCTCCACCAGTAGCGGGAGGGCAGATACGCAGTATTTT.

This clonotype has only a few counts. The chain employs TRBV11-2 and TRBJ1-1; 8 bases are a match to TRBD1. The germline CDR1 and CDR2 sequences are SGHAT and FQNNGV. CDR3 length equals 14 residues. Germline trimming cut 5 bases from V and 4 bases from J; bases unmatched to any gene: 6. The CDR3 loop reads CASSLRGRVTEAFF. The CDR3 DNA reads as TGTGCCAGCAGCCTCAGGGGGCGCGTCACTGAAGCTTTCTTT.

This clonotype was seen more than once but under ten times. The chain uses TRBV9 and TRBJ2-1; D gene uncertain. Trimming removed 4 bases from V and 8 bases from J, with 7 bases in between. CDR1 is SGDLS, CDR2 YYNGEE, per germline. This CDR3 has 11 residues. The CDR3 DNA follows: TGTGCCAGCAGCAGGGCTTATGAGCAGTTCTTC. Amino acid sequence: CASSRAYEQFF.

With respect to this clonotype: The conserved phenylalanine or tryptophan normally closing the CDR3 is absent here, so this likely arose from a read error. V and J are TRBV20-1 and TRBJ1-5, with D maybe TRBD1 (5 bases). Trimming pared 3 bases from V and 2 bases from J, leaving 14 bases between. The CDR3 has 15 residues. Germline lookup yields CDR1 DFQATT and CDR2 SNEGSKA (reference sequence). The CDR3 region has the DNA TGCAGTGCTAGTCTAAGGGGTCTCGGCAATCAGCCCCAGCATTTA. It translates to CSASLRGLGNQPQHL.

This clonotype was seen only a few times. The DNA of the CDR3 is TGTGCCAGCAGTTTTTGGTCCGGGCCCCCTCGGGCTGGAAACACCATATATTTT. This sequence encodes CASSFWSGPPRAGNTIYF. The chain joins TRBV28 to TRBJ1-3; D gene unclear. V lost 3 bases and J 2 bases, leaving 20 bases between the germline ends. The CDR3 runs to 18 residues. Germline V CDR1 and CDR2: MDHEN, SYDVKM.

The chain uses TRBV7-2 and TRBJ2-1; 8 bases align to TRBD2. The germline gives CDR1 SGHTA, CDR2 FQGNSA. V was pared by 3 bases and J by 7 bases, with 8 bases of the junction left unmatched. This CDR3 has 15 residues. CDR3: CASSLRSGSGNEQFF. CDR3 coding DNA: TGTGCCAGCAGCTTGAGGAGCGGGAGTGGGAATGAGCAGTTCTTC.